This is a list of T cell receptor beta chains from one sample in a study of blood T cell repertoires in COVID-19. Libraries were prepared by immunoSEQ multiplex PCR; TCRdb keeps only in-frame clonotypes and omits some of them. The sample lists roughly 190,000 clones; about four fifths were seen once. Source material: peripheral blood. The receptors were gathered from a woman aged 70 to 79 with active or convalescent COVID-19. The CDR3 runs from the conserved cysteine through the conserved F or W. D genes are given only for firm matches. Clone size is not always given. Where it is, it says once, few, many or a class for expanded clones.

TRBD1 TRBJ2-7 once TRBV27 TGTGCCAGCAGTTCCGACAGACAGGGGGTGTACGAGCAGTACTTC CASSSDRQGVYEQYF
TRBD1 TRBJ1-2 NA TRBV6-4 TGTGCCAGCAGAGGGGGACAGGGGACTATCGAGTCGGCCTCCTATGGCTACACCTTC CASRGGQGTIESASYGYTF
TRBD2 TRBJ2-3 once TRBV5-1 TGCGCCAGCAGCTTGGAGCCAGCTAGCGGGAGTTGGACAGATACGCAGTATTTT CASSLEPASGSWTDTQYF
NA TRBJ1-1 NA TRBV10-3 TGTGCCATCCGGTCGGGGGTGAGGTCCACTGAAGCTTTCTTT CAIRSGVRSTEAFF
TRBD2 TRBJ2-1 NA TRBV19 TGTGCCAGTAGGCAGCCAGGGCGGGAGGGAAATGAGCAGTTCTTC CASRQPGREGNEQFF
NA TRBJ2-7 NA TRBV25-1 TGTGCCAGCAGTGACCTCTACGAGCAGTACTTC CASSDLYEQYF
NA TRBJ2-5 NA TRBV6-5 TGTGCCAGCACCAGGGGAGAGACCCAGTACTTC CASTRGETQYF
NA TRBJ2-3 once TRBV20-1 TGCAGTGCCTTAAGCACAGATACGCAGTATTTT CSALSTDTQYF
NA TRBJ2-2 NA TRBV2 TGTGCCAGCAAGGGCGGGGACACCGGGGAGCTGTTTTTT CASKGGDTGELFF
TRBD1 TRBJ2-7 NA TRBV18 TGTGCCAGCTCACCCGCGGACAGGTACTACGAGCAGTACTTC CASSPADRYYEQYF
TRBD1 TRBJ1-6 NA TRBV6-1 TGTGCCAGCAGTGAACATTTCCGGGACAGGGGGCCACCCCTCCACTTT CASSEHFRDRGPPLHF
NA TRBJ2-5 NA TRBV7-3 TGTGCCAGCAGCTCCACCGGATGGAAGGGGGAGACCCAGTACTTC CASSSTGWKGETQYF
NA TRBJ2-1 NA TRBV7-8 TGTGCCAGCAGCGCCGGACTCAACAATGAGCAGTTCTTC CASSAGLNNEQFF
TRBD1 TRBJ2-2 NA TRBV9 TGTGCCAGCAGCGTCTTCTCGGGACAGGGGTGGGGCACCGGGGAGCTGTTTTTT CASSVFSGQGWGTGELFF
TRBD1 TRBJ1-2 NA TRBV11-2 TGTGCCAGCAGCTGGACAGGGAATAACGGCTACACCTTC CASSWTGNNGYTF
TRBD2 TRBJ2-1 NA TRBV6-2/TRBV6-3 TGTGCCAGCAGTTGGACGGGAGGGGGTAATGAGCAGTTCTTC CASSWTGGGNEQFF
NA TRBJ1-4 NA TRBV5-4 TGTGCCAGCAGCTTGGGGGGGGCAACTAATGAAAAACTGTTTTTT CASSLGGATNEKLFF
NA TRBJ2-5 NA TRBV19 TGTGCCAGTAGCCGCTACCACCCTCGAGGGCCCGGAGGAGGCAGCGAGACCCAGTACTTC CASSRYHPRGPGGGSETQYF